Each of the 17 T cell receptor beta chains below was sequenced from the same sample in a study of T cell responses to AZD1222 COVID-19 vaccine. Assay: immunoSEQ multiplex PCR; the TCRdb copy retains only in-frame clones and omits some. The sample carries roughly 100,000 clones, approximately 96% recorded once. The material was peripheral blood, obtained on day 0 of AZD1222 vaccination. Receptors originate from an adult in good health.

The V call is TRBV15, the J call TRBJ2-5; the D is unclear. V lost 5 bases to trimming and J lost 7 bases, with 20 bases between them. Germline V gene lookup returns CDR1 LNHNV and CDR2 YYDKDF (reference sequence). This CDR3 has 15 residues. As DNA, the CDR3 is TGTGCCACCAGCTCACCTGACATTAGGGCTGGGACCCAGTACTTC. This translates into CATSSPDIRAGTQYF.

The J gene is TRBJ2-7, the V gene TRBV3-1 (or the pseudogene TRBV3-2); the D gene is possibly TRBD2 (5 bases). Germline V lookup: CDR1 LGHDT, CDR2 YNNKEL (reference sequence). Trimming pared 6 bases from V and 3 bases from J, leaving 12 bases between. This CDR3 region has 13 residues. In nucleotides, the CDR3 is TGTGCCAGCAGGGGCACTCGGGGCTACGAGCAGTACTTC. The encoded protein is CASRGTRGYEQYF.

The J gene is TRBJ2-5, the V gene TRBV6-1, with 12 bases that match TRBD2. The CDR3 spans 16 residues. The germline gives CDR1 MNHNS, CDR2 SASEGT. Trimming at V came to 3 bases and at J to 1 base, leaving 3 bases not matched to a gene. CDR3 sequence reads: CASSELLAGGQETQYF. The DNA of the CDR3 is TGTGCCAGCAGTGAGCTACTAGCGGGGGGCCAAGAGACCCAGTACTTC.

This clone was seen once. J is TRBJ1-1 and V is TRBV19; D gene ambiguous. CDR1 and CDR2 from the germline V gene are LNHDA and SQIVND (reference sequence). V was cut by 11 bases and J by 3 bases, with 16 bases left in between. The length of the CDR3 is 13 residues. CDR3 in amino acids: CAVSEYSDTEAFF. The CDR3 coding sequence is TGTGCCGTATCGGAGTATTCCGACACTGAAGCTTTCTTT.

V and J are TRBV15 and TRBJ1-5; 8 nucleotides agree with TRBD1. From germline, CDR1 is LNHNV and CDR2 YYDKDF (reference sequence). The CDR3 contains 16 residues. V lost 2 bases and J lost 4; bases outside the gene matches: 7. CDR3 sequence: CATSRSSGTGNQPQHF. The DNA for the CDR3 is TGTGCCACCAGCAGATCCTCCGGGACAGGAAATCAGCCCCAGCATTTT. Complete variable domain (other parts from reference TRBV15 and TRBJ1-5): DAMVIQNPRYQVTQFGKPVTLSCSQTLNHNVMYWYQQKSSQAPKLLFHYYDKDFNNEADTPDNFQSRRPNTSFCFLDIRSPGLGDTAMYLCATSRSSGTGNQPQHFGDGTRLSIL.

V is TRBV9 and J is TRBJ1-1; tentative D call: TRBD1 (5 bases). This CDR3 has 15 residues. The germline V gene has CDR1 SGDLS and CDR2 YYNGEE. With 4 bases removed from V and 4 bases from J, the gap between germline ends came to 17 bases. The CDR3 sequence: CASSLSGRVGTEAFF. The CDR3 region has the DNA TGTGCCAGCAGCCTATCGGGCAGGGTCGGCACTGAAGCTTTCTTT.

V usage is TRBV19 and J usage is TRBJ1-2; no clear D. The germline CDR1 and CDR2 sequences are LNHDA and SQIVND (reference sequence). This CDR3 comprises 12 residues. With 4 bases removed from V and 8 bases from J, the gap between germline ends came to 11 bases. As DNA, the CDR3 is TGTGCCAGTAGTAAAGGCGGAGTAGGCTACACCTTC. Its translation: CASSKGGVGYTF.

The V gene is TRBV6-5, the J gene TRBJ2-5; 11 bases align to TRBD2. The CDR3 runs 15 residues. Germline trimming cut 7 bases from V and 7 bases from J; bases unmatched to any gene: 11. CDR1 MNHEY and CDR2 SVGAGI come from the germline V gene. The CDR3 spells CASKELAGASGTQYF. The CDR3, as DNA: TGTGCCAGCAAAGAACTAGCGGGGGCCTCCGGGACCCAGTACTTC.

V usage is TRBV19 and J usage is TRBJ1-2; D gene uncertain. Germline-derived CDR1 and CDR2 are LNHDA and SQIVND (reference sequence). V lost 2 bases to trimming and J lost 13 bases, with 14 bases between them. The length of the CDR3 is 12 residues. In nucleotides, the CDR3 is TGTGCCAGTAGTATACCTGATTCGGCGAGCACCTTC. It specifies CASSIPDSASTF.

The V gene is TRBV7-3, the J gene TRBJ2-1, with 14 bases matching TRBD2. In germline, CDR1 is SGHTA, CDR2 FQGTGA. V trimming: 5 bases; J trimming: 5 bases; junction bases outside the gene matches: 5. CDR3 size: 16 residues. The CDR3 loop reads CASSHVGLAGDNEQFF. CDR3 bases: TGTGCCAGCAGCCACGTGGGACTAGCGGGAGACAATGAGCAGTTCTTC.

The gene calls are TRBV4-3 and TRBJ1-5; D remains unclear. CDR1 is LGHNA and CDR2 is YSLEER in the germline V gene. V lost 4 bases and J 0 bases, leaving 7 bases between the germline ends. This CDR3 region has 14 residues. The CDR3: CASSPGFSNQPQHF. CDR3 DNA: TGCGCCAGCAGCCCAGGTTTTAGCAATCAGCCCCAGCATTTT.

The gene calls are TRBV15 and TRBJ1-5; 9 bases align to TRBD1. The CDR3 totals 15 residues. Unmatched junction bases numbered 4, after V lost 2 bases and J lost 5 bases. The germline V gene has CDR1 LNHNV and CDR2 YYDKDF (reference sequence). The CDR3 region has the DNA TGTGCCACCAGCAGACTTCGGACAGGGGATCAGCCCCAGCATTTT. This gives the protein CATSRLRTGDQPQHF.

The chain uses TRBV5-4 and TRBJ1-6; TRBD1 aligns across 8 bases. CDR3 length equals 16 residues. The germline gives CDR1 SGHNT, CDR2 YYREEE (reference sequence). V was pared by 5 bases and J by 7 bases, with 11 bases of the junction left unmatched. The CDR3 bases are TGTGCCAGCAGACCCCCCGGCGGACAGGGAAATTCACCCCTCCACTTT. As protein: CASRPPGGQGNSPLHF.

This sequence joins TRBV18 and TRBJ2-1; TRBD1 is a possible D gene (6 bases). CDR1 and CDR2 (germline): KGHSH, LQKENI. CDR3 size: 14 residues. Trimming removed 4 bases from V and 4 bases from J, with 11 bases in between. In DNA form, the CDR3 reads TGTGCCAGCTCACTCCTGGACAGTTACAATGAGCAGTTCTTC. Amino acid sequence: CASSLLDSYNEQFF.

The chain carries TRBV4-2 and TRBJ1-5; no definite D call. Trimming cost V 0 bases and J 0 bases, with 9 bases left between them. CDR1 and CDR2 from the germline V gene are LGHNA and YNFKEQ. The CDR3 is made up of 16 amino acids. This CDR3 reads CASSQDMGGSNQPQHF. CDR3 bases: TGTGCCAGCAGCCAAGATATGGGCGGTAGCAATCAGCCCCAGCATTTT.

This chain links TRBV19 with TRBJ1-5, with a possible D match to TRBD1 (5 bases). V was clipped by 9 bases and J by 9 bases, with 27 bases between them. Germline CDR1 reads LNHDA; CDR2 reads SQIVND (reference sequence). The CDR3 is 16 residues long. The CDR3: CASTHLGRGVNLPQHF. CDR3 coding DNA: TGTGCCAGCACCCACCTGGGGCGGGGTGTGAATTTGCCCCAGCATTTT.

The chain couples TRBV6-1 to TRBJ2-3, with TRBD1 identical over 10 bases. The junction had 8 bases not matched to a gene; V was cut back by 4 bases and J by 4 bases. The CDR3 totals 16 residues. Germline V gene lookup returns CDR1 MNHNS and CDR2 SASEGT. The CDR3 spells CASSVQWDRGADTQYF. The CDR3 DNA reads as TGTGCCAGCAGTGTACAGTGGGACAGGGGAGCAGATACGCAGTATTTT.